This TCR beta chain was recovered during a study of CD8+ T cells in alopecia areata. Noted treatment: oral pan-JAK inhibitor, 5-10 mg twice daily. As to this clone: Its antigen is still unknown.

Study-level findings and limits: Tofacitinib significantly reduced both scalp clonality and expanded CD8+ clones among the top 100.

RNA was isolated and reverse transcribed to cDNA, the sequencing template. Profiled with immunoSEQ multiplex PCR; TCRdb holds only in-frame clones, not every one. The repertoire holds 150,000 to 200,000 clones, about 65% seen once, with approximately 1.3% in the top ten. The sequence derives from a human donor with alopecia areata. Sample: CD4+ T cells sorted from blood, taken between weeks 49 and 50, from a patient treated with tofacitinib.

CDR3 in amino acids: CAISDSPGQGQGSEQFF. The CDR3 DNA follows: TGTGCCATCAGTGACTCACCGGGACAGGGTCAGGGGAGTGAGCAGTTCTTC. The genes are TRBV10-3 and TRBJ2-1, with 9 nucleotides matching TRBD1. The CDR3 contains 17 residues. The trim removed 3 bases at V and 9 bases at J, leaving 15 bases unmatched. Germline assignment: CDR1 ENHRY and CDR2 SYGVKD.